A single TCR beta chain is shown here with its context. Generated by immunoSEQ multiplex PCR, the TCRdb table keeps only in-frame clones and is missing some. The table lists about 54,000 clones, roughly 80% of them singletons. These data originate in a study of blood T cell repertoires in COVID-19. Looking at the study overall: COVID-19 samples collected from the United States, Italy and Spain covered acute and convalescent phases. In each case, the material was cDNA or gDNA derived from T cells, B-cell-depleted T cells, or PBMCs.

Germline V gene lookup returns CDR1 SGHAT and CDR2 FQDESV (reference sequence). This CDR3 is built from 16 residues. V was shortened by 5 bases and J by 1 base, with 16 bases between the two germline ends. This receptor was identified in a human donor in a cohort sampled during active or convalescent COVID-19. V usage is TRBV11-1 and J usage is TRBJ2-3; D might be TRBD1 (5 bases). Material for sequencing was peripheral blood. DNA of the CDR3: TGTGCCAGCAGCCCCGACGACAGACTTCGCACAGATACGCAGTATTTT. Translation gives CASSPDDRLRTDTQYF.